The sequence of this T cell receptor (beta chain) was determined in a study of spatial heterogeneity in lung cancer. The table lists this clonotype with many counts. As to time point: blood at routine non-recurrence follow-up after resection. Unsorted tumor, nontumor lung tissue or cryopreserved PBMC supplied the whole RNA. CDR3 size: 17 residues. Germline loops: CDR1 DFQATT, CDR2 SNEGSKA (reference sequence). V lost 0 bases and J 5 bases, leaving 22 bases between the germline ends. TCRdb re-analysed the 5' RACE reads in MiXCR, keeping a single row per CDR3 protein. In the table there are about 50,000 distinct CDR3 sequences, around 7% of which are singletons.

The sample in question was PBMCs, obtained at follow-up. V gene TRBV20-1 combines with J gene TRBJ1-2; D uncertain. This clonotype originated in a female donor with early-stage non-small cell lung cancer. CDR3 DNA: TGCAGTGCTAGAGACTACTCCTCAACGGGCGGGGATTATGGCTACACCTTC. This encodes CSARDYSSTGGDYGYTF.